This TCR beta chain was profiled in a study of T-cell reconstitution after alpha-beta-depleted transplantation in children. Points from the study as a whole: From surviving recipient T cells and thymic progenitors came the high day-60 TCRbeta diversity observed in some patients. T-cell counts and diversity at one year following transplant were attributed mainly to newly produced T cells. As was reported, about two months after transplant, alpha-beta T cells came from several hundred expanded graft clones.

Points on this clonotype: Its target is not known.

The CDR3 covers 13 residues. The V end was cut by 5 bases, the J end by 6 bases, with 12 bases between. Preparation of the TCRbeta library was carried out with unique molecular identifiers. A single record per CDR3 protein comes from TCRdb applying MiXCR to the PCR reads. Here the sample spans approximately 210,000 distinct CDR3 sequences, approximately 17% being singletons. Sample: PBMCs, mostly from graft donor cells, taken 360 days after TCRalphabeta/CD19-depleted stem cell transplant. The chain uses TRBV12-3 or TRBV12-4 and TRBJ2-3; D uncertain. The TCR comes from a male patient aged 2 to 10 who had a stem cell transplant for acute lymphoblastic leukemia, so the T cells may come from the graft donor. The CDR3, as DNA: TGTGCCAGCAGTCTCAAGTTGGTGGATACGCAGTATTTT. This encodes CASSLKLVDTQYF.